This T cell receptor (beta chain) was sequenced during a study of cytomegalovirus exposure and HLA in healthy donors. A multiplex PCR was run with 60 Vbeta primers and 13 Jbeta primers. Assay used: immunoSEQ multiplex PCR; TCRdb lists only in-frame clones, some missing. The sample contains under 130,000 clones, just under 80% of which appear only once. This CDR3 is 16 amino acids long. The V segment lost 2 bases and the J segment 2 bases; nucleotides outside the gene matches: 5. Germline loops: CDR1 SGHTA, CDR2 FQGNSA. This clonotype originated in a male donor in good health and CMV-seronegative. Specimen: PBMCs. The chain employs TRBV7-2 and TRBJ1-2, with 10 bases that match TRBD1. DNA of the CDR3: TGTGCCAGCAGCTTATATGGGGGACAGGGGAACTATGGCTACACCTTC. Residues: CASSLYGGQGNYGYTF.